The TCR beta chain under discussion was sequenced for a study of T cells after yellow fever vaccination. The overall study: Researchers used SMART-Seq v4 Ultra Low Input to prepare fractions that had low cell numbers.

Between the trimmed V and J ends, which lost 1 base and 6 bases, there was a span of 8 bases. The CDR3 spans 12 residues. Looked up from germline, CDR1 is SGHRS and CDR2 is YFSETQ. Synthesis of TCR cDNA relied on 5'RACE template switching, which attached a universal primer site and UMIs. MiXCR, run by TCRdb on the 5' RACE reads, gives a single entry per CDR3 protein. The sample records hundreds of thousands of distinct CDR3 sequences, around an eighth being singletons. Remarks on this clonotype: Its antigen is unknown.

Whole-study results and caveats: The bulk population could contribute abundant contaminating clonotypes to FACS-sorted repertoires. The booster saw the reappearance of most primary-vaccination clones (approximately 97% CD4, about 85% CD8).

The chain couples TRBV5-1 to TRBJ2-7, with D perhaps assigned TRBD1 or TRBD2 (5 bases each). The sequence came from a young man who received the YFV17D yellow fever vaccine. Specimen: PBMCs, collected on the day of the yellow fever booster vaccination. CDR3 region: CASSLYGAEQYF. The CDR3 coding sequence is TGCGCCAGCAGCTTGTACGGGGCCGAGCAGTACTTC.